The subject of this entry is one T cell receptor (beta chain). Only in-frame clones appear in the TCRdb table, and some are missing; sequencing was by immunoSEQ multiplex PCR. The sample carries roughly 190,000 clones, around 86% recorded once. Trimming stripped 5 bases from V and 1 base from J, with 18 bases between. CDR1 is LNHDA, CDR2 SQIVND, per germline (reference sequence). The length of the CDR3 is 16 residues. The donors formed part of the roughly 110-subject validation cohort, distinct from the roughly 640-subject first cohort. This sample is drawn from a study of cytomegalovirus exposure and HLA in healthy donors.

This chain links TRBV19 with TRBJ2-7; D might be TRBD2 (6 bases). The sequence was collected from a man in his thirties or forties in good health and CMV-seropositive. Material for sequencing was PBMCs. This chain's CDR3 is CASSPSREALSYEQYF. As DNA, the CDR3 is TGTGCCAGTAGTCCCTCTAGGGAGGCCCTATCCTACGAGCAGTACTTC. Looking up the rest from reference TRBV19 and TRBJ2-7 gives the full variable domain: DGGITQSPKYLFRKEGQNVTLSCEQNLNHDAMYWYRQDPGQGLRLIYYSQIVNDFQKGDIAEGYSVSREKKESFPLTVTSAQKNPTAFYLCASSPSREALSYEQYFGPGTRLTVT.